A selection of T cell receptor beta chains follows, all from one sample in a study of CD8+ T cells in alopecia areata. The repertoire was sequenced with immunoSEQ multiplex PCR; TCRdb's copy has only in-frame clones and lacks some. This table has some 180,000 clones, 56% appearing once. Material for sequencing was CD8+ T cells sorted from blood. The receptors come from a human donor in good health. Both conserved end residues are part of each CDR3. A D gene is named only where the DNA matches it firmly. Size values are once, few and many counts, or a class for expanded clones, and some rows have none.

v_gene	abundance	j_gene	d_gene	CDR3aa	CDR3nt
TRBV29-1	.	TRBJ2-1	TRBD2	CSGGGEQFF	TGCAGCGGCGGGGGTGAGCAGTTCTTC
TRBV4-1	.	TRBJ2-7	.	CASSLFFQGAEYEQHF	TGCGCCAGCAGCCTCTTCTTCCAGGGTGCAGAGTACGAGCAGCACTTC
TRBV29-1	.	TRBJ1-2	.	CSVDPGFHYGYTF	TGCAGCGTTGATCCTGGGTTTCACTATGGCTACACCTTC
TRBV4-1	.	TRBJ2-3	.	CASSQVTGLVTDTQYF	TGCGCCAGCAGCCAAGTAACAGGCCTTGTCACAGATACGCAGTATTTT
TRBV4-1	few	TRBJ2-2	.	CASSRPGGELFF	TGCGCCAGCAGCCGTCCCGGCGGGGAGCTGTTTTTT
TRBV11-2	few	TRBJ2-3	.	CASSLETPDRQYF	TGTGCCAGCAGCTTAGAGACCCCCGACAGGCAGTATTTT
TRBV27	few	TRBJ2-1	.	CASSSAPNEQFF	TGTGCCAGCAGTTCGGCCCCCAATGAGCAGTTCTTC
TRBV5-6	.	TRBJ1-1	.	CASSLGGGTEAFF	TGTGCCAGCAGCTTGGGTGGAGGAACTGAAGCTTTCTTT
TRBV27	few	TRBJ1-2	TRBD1	CASSPGQGYYGYTF	TGTGCCAGCAGCCCGGGACAGGGGTACTATGGCTACACCTTC
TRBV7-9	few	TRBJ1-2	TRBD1	CASSLDLGNRGLNYGYTF	TGTGCCAGCAGCTTAGATCTGGGAAACAGGGGGCTAAACTATGGCTACACCTTC
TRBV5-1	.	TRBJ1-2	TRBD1	CASSFRTGVGYTF	TGCGCCAGCAGCTTTCGGACAGGGGTTGGCTACACCTTC
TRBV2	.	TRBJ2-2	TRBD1	CAGDRNTGELFF	TGTGCCGGGGACAGAAACACCGGGGAGCTGTTTTTT
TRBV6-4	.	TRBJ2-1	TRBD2	CASSPTSGGFNEQFF	TGTGCCAGCAGCCCGACTAGCGGGGGGTTCAATGAGCAGTTCTTC
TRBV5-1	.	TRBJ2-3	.	CASSSTAAGTDTQYF	TGCGCCAGCAGCTCGACAGCCGCTGGCACAGATACGCAGTATTTT
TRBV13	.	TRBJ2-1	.	CASSLTNRVVDGEQFF	TGTGCCAGCAGCTTAACGAACAGGGTTGTGGATGGTGAGCAGTTCTTC
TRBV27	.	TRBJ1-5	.	CASSLTGGRGNQPQHF	TGTGCCAGCAGTTTGACGGGAGGAAGGGGCAATCAGCCCCAGCATTTT
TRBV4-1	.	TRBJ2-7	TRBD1	CASSQGGQGYEQYF	TGCGCCAGCAGCCAAGGAGGACAGGGCTACGAGCAGTACTTC
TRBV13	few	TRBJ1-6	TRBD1	CASSPRTGFVPLHF	TGTGCCAGCAGCCCAAGGACAGGGTTCGTACCCCTCCACTTT
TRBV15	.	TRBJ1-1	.	CATSRESYMNTEAFF	TGTGCCACCAGCAGAGAGAGTTATATGAACACTGAAGCTTTCTTT
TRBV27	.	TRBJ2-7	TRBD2	CASSLGGGLLEQYF	TGTGCCAGCAGCCTTGGGGGGGGTTTGTTAGAGCAGTACTTC
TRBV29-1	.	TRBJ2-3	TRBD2	CSPGIAGCTDTQYF	TGCAGCCCGGGGATAGCGGGGTGCACAGATACGCAGTATTTT
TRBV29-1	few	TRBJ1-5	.	CSVLSGFSDQPQHF	TGCAGCGTCCTAAGTGGGTTCAGTGATCAGCCCCAGCATTTT
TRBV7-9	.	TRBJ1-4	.	CASSSQVAFNEKLFF	TGTGCCAGCAGCTCACAGGTCGCCTTTAATGAAAAACTGTTTTTT
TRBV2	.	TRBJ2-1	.	CASTDRSSYNEQFF	TGTGCCAGCACTGACAGGAGCTCCTACAATGAGCAGTTCTTC